These 5 T cell receptor beta chains share one sample of origin, sequenced in a study of blood T cell repertoires in COVID-19. Sequencing used immunoSEQ multiplex PCR; TCRdb keeps in-frame clones, though not all of them. The sample consists of under 150,000 clones, 75% to 90% of them appearing once. Specimen: PBMCs or T cells enriched from blood (not recorded which). The receptors shown here come from a man aged 25-40 years who had recovered from COVID-19.

CDR3 amino acids: CASSTTGLGYGYTF. Written as DNA, the CDR3 is TGTGCCAGCAGCACGACAGGGCTTGGCTATGGCTACACCTTC. J is TRBJ1-2 and V is TRBV5-4, with TRBD1 identical over 7 bases. After removal of 4 bases from V and 4 bases from J, the junction contained 7 bases not matched to a gene. CDR1 is SGHNT and CDR2 is YYREEE in the germline V gene (reference sequence). The CDR3 consists of 14 residues.

The chain carries TRBV7-9 and TRBJ1-1, with 10 positions matching TRBD1. The trim removed 4 bases at V and 1 base at J, leaving 6 bases unmatched. CDR3 length: 16 residues. The V gene's germline CDR1 is SEHNR and CDR2 FQNEAQ (reference sequence). The CDR3 reads CASSSPGQGSNTEAFF. DNA for the CDR3: TGTGCCAGCAGCTCCCCGGGACAGGGGTCGAACACTGAAGCTTTCTTT. Supplemented by reference TRBV7-9 and TRBJ1-1, the full variable domain reads DTGVSQNPRHKITKRGQNVTFRCDPISEHNRLYWYRQTLGQGPEFLTYFQNEAQLEKSRLLSDRFSAERPKGSFSTLEIQRTEQGDSAMYLCASSSPGQGSNTEAFFGQGTRLTVV.

The chain employs TRBV5-4 and TRBJ2-3, with 10 bases lining up with TRBD1. Looked up from germline, CDR1 is SGHNT and CDR2 is YYREEE (reference sequence). The CDR3 sequence is 17 residues long. The V segment lost 5 bases and the J segment 4 bases; nucleotides outside the gene matches: 13. CDR3 DNA: TGTGCCAGCAGGGGCGGATTGGGACAGGGGTCTTCAGATACGCAGTATTTT. Its translation is CASRGGLGQGSSDTQYF.

Details on this clone: Additional DNA sequences in this sample encode the identical CDR3. This rearrangement joins TRBV5-1 to TRBJ2-7; 7 bases match TRBD2. Germline CDR1 and CDR2: SGHRS and YFSETQ. V shed 0 bases, J shed 4 bases, and the junction held 4 bases outside the gene matches. The CDR3 sequence is 14 residues long. Written as DNA, the CDR3 is TGCGCCAGCAGCTTGGAACCGGGACTATACGAGCAGTACGTC. It translates to CASSLEPGLYEQYV.

This clone occurred once. CDR3 nucleotides: TGTGCCAGCAGTTATTTTCTCCAGGGGTCTAATGAAAAACTGTTTTTT. Its protein is CASSYFLQGSNEKLFF. The chain uses TRBV6-2 or TRBV6-3 and TRBJ1-4; the D gene is possibly TRBD1 (6 bases). The CDR3 loop spans 16 amino acids. V was shortened by 3 bases and J by 3 bases, with 14 bases between the two germline ends. The germline V gene encodes CDR1 MNHEY and CDR2 SVGEGT.